These 20 T cell receptor beta chains share one sample of origin, sequenced in a study of human T cells and chemical hapten exposure (dated by TCRdb to the early 2020s). Total RNA was isolated from unfractionated whole blood collected in Tempus Blood RNA tubes. Library preparation attached unique molecular identifiers to individual cDNA molecules for quantitative, reproducible TCR counting. The public reads were run again by TCRdb, first through fastp at Q25 and then through MiXCR, and only productive beta chains were kept. Entries are consolidated by CDR3 protein sequence, retaining the most common genes and DNA. Within this sample are around 120,000 distinct CDR3 sequences, with approximately 9% of them counted one time only. The ten largest clones add up to 1.4% of the sample. The specimen was whole blood. These receptors came from a human donor in good health. Some clones in this sample may be carry-over from other donors' samples. Donor details come from another sample of the same person, matched by shared clones.

This rearrangement joins TRBV6-1 to TRBJ2-7; D may be TRBD2 (5 bases). Germline V CDR1 and CDR2: MNHNS, SASEGT. V dropped 5 bases and J dropped 2 bases, with 13 bases sitting between them. The CDR3 runs to 14 residues. This chain's CDR3 is CASSLSGEAYEQYF. DNA of the CDR3: TGTGCCAGCAGTCTCTCCGGGGAAGCCTACGAGCAGTACTTC.

This clonotype was counted only a few times. The chain uses TRBV30 and TRBJ2-2, with D tentatively TRBD1 or TRBD2 (5 bases each). V gave up 3 bases and J gave up 3 bases, with 14 bases separating them. The CDR3 is 15 amino acids. The germline V gene encodes CDR1 GTSNPN and CDR2 SVGIG (reference sequence). CDR3 in amino acids: CAWSPGLAYTGELFF. CDR3 DNA sequence: TGTGCCTGGAGCCCGGGGCTAGCCTACACCGGGGAGCTGTTTTTT.

This clonotype was seen ten or more times. The chain recombines TRBV20-1 with TRBJ2-5, with 11 nucleotides matching TRBD2. Germline values: CDR1 DFQATT, CDR2 SNEGSKA (reference sequence). This CDR3 has 15 amino acids. Trimming cost V 6 bases and J 1 base; bases outside gene matches: 7. The CDR3 loop reads CSATRLAGIQETQYF. The CDR3 DNA follows: TGCAGTGCCACTCGACTAGCGGGGATCCAAGAGACCCAGTACTTC.

This clonotype was seen only a few times. The chain's CDR3 is CSPLRGSGTETQYF. The CDR3 DNA follows: TGCAGCCCACTCCGAGGGTCCGGGACAGAGACCCAGTACTTC. The chain couples TRBV20-1 to TRBJ2-5; perhaps D is TRBD1 or TRBD2 (5 bases each). This CDR3 region has 14 residues. The germline gives CDR1 DFQATT, CDR2 SNEGSKA (reference sequence).

This clonotype was seen at least ten times. The chain combines TRBV7-9 with TRBJ2-7; D not certain. Germline-derived CDR1 and CDR2 are SEHNR and FQNEAQ (reference sequence). CDR3 length equals 13 residues. Trimming took off 5 bases at V and 3 bases at J, with 11 bases between the two ends. In DNA, the CDR3 is TGTGCCAGCAGCCTGGACCGAGGCTACGAGCAGTACTTC. Protein product: CASSLDRGYEQYF. The variable domain in full, with the rest retrieved from reference TRBV7-9 and TRBJ2-7, is DTGVSQNPRHKITKRGQNVTFRCDPISEHNRLYWYRQTLGQGPEFLTYFQNEAQLEKSRLLSDRFSAERPKGSFSTLEIQRTEQGDSAMYLCASSLDRGYEQYFGPGTRLTVT.

This clonotype was seen only a few times. The chain couples TRBV9 to TRBJ2-3; TRBD2 matches at 10 bases. Unmatched junction bases numbered 7, after V lost 5 bases and J lost 4 bases. CDR1 is SGDLS, CDR2 YYNGEE, per germline. The CDR3 runs 15 residues. The DNA of the CDR3 is TGTGCCAGCAGTGTCTACAGCGGGGGGGCAGATACGCAGTATTTT. Residues: CASSVYSGGADTQYF.

This clonotype has at least ten counts. The chain carries TRBV20-1 and TRBJ1-1; D unclear. Trimming pared 1 base from V and 1 base from J, leaving 7 bases between. The length of the CDR3 is 13 residues. CDR1 is DFQATT, CDR2 SNEGSKA, per germline (reference sequence). CDR3 sequence: CSARVGQNTEAFF. DNA for the CDR3: TGCAGTGCTAGAGTAGGGCAGAACACTGAAGCTTTCTTT.

This clonotype was recorded at least ten times. V gene TRBV12-5 combines with J gene TRBJ1-1, with D unresolved. Germline CDR1 and CDR2: LGHNT and FRNRAP. This CDR3 has 15 amino acids. Trimming pared 0 bases from V and 5 bases from J, leaving 13 bases between. The chain's CDR3 is CASGLVPRVRTEAFF. CDR3 coding DNA: TGTGCTAGTGGTTTGGTACCGAGGGTAAGGACTGAAGCTTTCTTT.

This clonotype was counted between two and nine times. The chain links TRBV15 to TRBJ2-7, with no clear D. The germline CDR1 and CDR2 sequences are LNHNV and YYDKDF (reference sequence). V lost 1 base to trimming and J lost 3 bases, with 7 bases between them. The CDR3 loop spans 13 amino acids. CDR3 protein: CATSRVSGYEQYF. CDR3 coding DNA: TGTGCCACCAGCAGAGTATCCGGCTACGAGCAGTACTTC.

V usage is TRBV5-1 and J usage is TRBJ2-5; 10 positions agree with TRBD2. Unmatched junction bases numbered 7, after V lost 3 bases and J lost 2 bases. Per the germline V gene, CDR1 is SGHRS and CDR2 is YFSETQ. The CDR3 is made up of 16 amino acids. The CDR3, as DNA: TGCGCCAGCAGCTCCTTCATGACTAGCGGGCAAGAGACCCAGTACTTC. Translation gives CASSSFMTSGQETQYF.

The chain recombines TRBV5-5 with TRBJ2-1, with D perhaps TRBD1 (6 bases). The CDR3 runs 15 residues. The V and J ends lost 2 bases and 5 bases respectively, with 14 bases between them. Germline-derived CDR1 and CDR2 are SGHKS and YYEKEE (reference sequence). This CDR3 reads CASSFSGQPNNEQFF. CDR3 nucleotide sequence: TGTGCCAGCAGCTTCTCTGGACAGCCGAACAATGAGCAGTTCTTC.

J is TRBJ2-7 and V is TRBV7-8, with TRBD1 as a possible D gene (6 bases). CDR3 size: 14 residues. V was cut by 1 base and J by 5 bases, with 12 bases left in between. The germline CDR1 and CDR2 sequences are SGHVS and FQNEAQ. The chain's CDR3 is CASSLVAGAHEQYF. In nucleotides, the CDR3 is TGTGCCAGCAGCTTAGTGGCAGGGGCCCACGAGCAGTACTTC.

This clonotype was recorded at least ten times. This chain uses TRBV28 with TRBJ2-2, with a possible D match to TRBD1 (6 bases). Trimming removed 6 bases from V and 5 bases from J, with 10 bases in between. The V gene's germline CDR1 is MDHEN and CDR2 SYDVKM. The length of the CDR3 is 13 residues. CDR3 bases: TGTGCCAGCAGCGAGGGGACAACCGGGGAGCTGTTTTTT. This sequence encodes CASSEGTTGELFF.

This clonotype has more than one count but fewer than ten. J is TRBJ2-6 and V is TRBV6-4; D is perhaps TRBD2 (6 bases). CDR1 and CDR2 (germline): MRHNA, SNTAGT. Trimming cost V 6 bases and J 0 bases, with 18 bases left between them. The CDR3 is 18 amino acids. CDR3 sequence: CASSDTGTSSSGANVLTF. Here the CDR3 DNA reads TGTGCCAGCAGCGACACCGGGACTTCTAGCTCTGGGGCCAACGTCCTGACTTTC.

This clonotype was recorded at least ten times. J is TRBJ2-7 and V is TRBV5-1, with 9 positions matching TRBD1. The junction had 11 bases not matched to a gene; V was cut back by 4 bases and J by 3 bases. Germline V gene data show CDR1 as SGHRS and CDR2 as YFSETQ. The CDR3 contains 16 residues. The CDR3 reads CASSPSAGDRVYEQYF. The DNA for the CDR3 is TGCGCCAGCAGCCCTTCAGCCGGGGACAGGGTCTACGAGCAGTACTTC.

This chain joins TRBV11-2 and TRBJ2-7; 7 bases map to TRBD1. V was clipped by 5 bases and J by 4 bases; unmatched bases: 8. The CDR3 has 14 residues. CDR1 and CDR2 (germline): SGHAT, FQNNGV. CDR3 DNA sequence: TGTGCCAGCAGCCCGGGACAGTACCTGTACGAGCAGTACTTC. This encodes CASSPGQYLYEQYF.

The chain employs TRBV6-2 or TRBV6-3 and TRBJ1-5; D may be TRBD1 (5 bases). Germline V CDR1 and CDR2: MNHEY, SVGEGT. There are 15 residues in the CDR3. V was shortened by 5 bases and J by 7 bases, with 18 bases between the two germline ends. CDR3 DNA sequence: TGTGCCAGCAGTCTCAGGGAAAGTGTGCGGCAGCCCCAGCATTTT. Its protein is CASSLRESVRQPQHF.

The chain links TRBV7-9 to TRBJ2-7, with 7 nucleotides matching TRBD1. Germline V gene lookup returns CDR1 SEHNR and CDR2 FQNEAQ (reference sequence). V lost 4 bases, J lost 2 bases, and 11 bases stayed unmatched. The CDR3 totals 16 residues. The CDR3 protein is CASSSTSDRVPYEQYF. In nucleotides, the CDR3 is TGTGCCAGCAGCTCCACCTCCGACAGGGTACCCTACGAGCAGTACTTC. The full variable domain, completed using reference TRBV7-9 and TRBJ2-7, is DTGVSQNPRHKITKRGQNVTFRCDPISEHNRLYWYRQTLGQGPEFLTYFQNEAQLEKSRLLSDRFSAERPKGSFSTLEIQRTEQGDSAMYLCASSSTSDRVPYEQYFGPGTRLTVT.

This clonotype was found many times. The genes are TRBV4-3 and TRBJ1-3, with D maybe TRBD1 (5 bases). The germline V gene has CDR1 LGHNA and CDR2 YSLEER. This CDR3 comprises 14 residues. V was cut by 4 bases and J by 3 bases, with 10 bases left in between. The CDR3 loop reads CASSLQGGGNTIYF. CDR3 nucleotides: TGCGCCAGCAGCCTGCAGGGTGGTGGAAACACCATATATTTT.

This clonotype was seen repeatedly, ten times or more. The chain combines TRBV11-2 with TRBJ1-2; no firm D call. V dropped 1 base and J dropped 0 bases, with 9 bases sitting between them. Germline V gene lookup returns CDR1 SGHAT and CDR2 FQNNGV. The CDR3 sequence is 15 residues long. The CDR3: CASSLGYGSNYGYTF. Written as DNA, the CDR3 is TGTGCCAGCAGCTTAGGGTACGGGTCTAACTATGGCTACACCTTC. Together with reference TRBV11-2 and TRBJ1-2, the CDR3 gives the full variable domain: EAGVAQSPRYKIIEKRQSVAFWCNPISGHATLYWYQQILGQGPKLLIQFQNNGVVDDSQLPKDRFSAERLKGVDSTLKIQPAKLEDSAVYLCASSLGYGSNYGYTFGSGTRLTVV.